What follows is one TCR beta chain and its context. These data originate in a study of control samples from healthy donors and cancer patients. CDR1 and CDR2 from the germline V gene are LGHNA and YSLEER. J gave up 1 base and V 4 bases, and 11 bases lay outside the gene matches. This CDR3 comprises 17 residues. The data were produced by immunoSEQ multiplex PCR, yet TCRdb's version contains in-frame clones alone and is incomplete. The data show tens of thousands of clones, about 90% seen once. The receptor's source is a man between 50 and 59 years old in good health. The chain links TRBV4-3 to TRBJ1-1, with 8 positions matching TRBD1. The sample taken for sequencing was blood. The CDR3 DNA reads TGCGCCAGCAGCCCCGTATCCCAGGGGGCGTCGAACACTGAAGCTTTCTTT. The encoded protein is CASSPVSQGASNTEAFF.